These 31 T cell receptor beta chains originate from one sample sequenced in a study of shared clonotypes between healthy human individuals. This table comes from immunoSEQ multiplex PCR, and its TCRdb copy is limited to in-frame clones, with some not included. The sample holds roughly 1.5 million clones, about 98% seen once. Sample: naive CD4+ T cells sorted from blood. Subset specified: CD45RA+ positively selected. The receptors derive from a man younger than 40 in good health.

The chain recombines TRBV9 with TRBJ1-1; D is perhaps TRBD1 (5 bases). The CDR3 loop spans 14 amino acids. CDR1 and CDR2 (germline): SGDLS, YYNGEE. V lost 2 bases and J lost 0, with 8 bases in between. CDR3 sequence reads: CASSVQGVNTEAFF. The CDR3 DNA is TGTGCCAGCAGCGTCCAAGGGGTGAACACTGAAGCTTTCTTT. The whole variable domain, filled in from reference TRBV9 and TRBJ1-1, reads DSGVTQTPKHLITATGQRVTLRCSPRSGDLSVYWYQQSLDQGLQFLIQYYNGEERAKGNILERFSAQQFPDLHSELNLSSLELGDSALYFCASSVQGVNTEAFFGQGTRLTVV.

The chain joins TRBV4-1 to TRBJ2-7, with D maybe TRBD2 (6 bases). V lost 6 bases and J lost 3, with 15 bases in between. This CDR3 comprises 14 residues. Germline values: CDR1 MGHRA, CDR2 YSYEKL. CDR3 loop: CASSRRRENYEQYF. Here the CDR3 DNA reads TGCGCCAGCAGTCGTAGACGGGAGAACTACGAGCAGTACTTC.

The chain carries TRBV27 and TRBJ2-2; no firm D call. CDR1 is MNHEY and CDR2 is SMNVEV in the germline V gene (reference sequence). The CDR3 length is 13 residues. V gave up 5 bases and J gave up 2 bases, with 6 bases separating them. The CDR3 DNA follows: TGTGCCAGCAGTCCAAAAAACACCGGGGAGCTGTTTTTT. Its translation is CASSPKNTGELFF.

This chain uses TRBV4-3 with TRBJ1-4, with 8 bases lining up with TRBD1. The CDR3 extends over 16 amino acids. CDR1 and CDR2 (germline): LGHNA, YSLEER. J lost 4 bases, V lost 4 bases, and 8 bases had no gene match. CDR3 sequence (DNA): TGCGCCAGCAGCCCCCTGGAACAGGGGGATAATGAAAAACTGTTTTTT. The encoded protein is CASSPLEQGDNEKLFF.

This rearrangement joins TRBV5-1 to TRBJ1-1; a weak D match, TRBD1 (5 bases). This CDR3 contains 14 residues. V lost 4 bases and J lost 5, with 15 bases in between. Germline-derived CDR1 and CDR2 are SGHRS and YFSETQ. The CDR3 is CASSPEGTTTEAFF. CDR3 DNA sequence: TGCGCCAGCAGCCCGGAAGGGACTACTACTGAAGCTTTCTTT. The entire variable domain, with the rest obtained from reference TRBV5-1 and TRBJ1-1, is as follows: KAGVTQTPRYLIKTRGQQVTLSCSPISGHRSVSWYQQTPGQGLQFLFEYFSETQRNKGNFPGRFSGRQFSNSRSEMNVSTLELGDSALYLCASSPEGTTTEAFFGQGTRLTVV.

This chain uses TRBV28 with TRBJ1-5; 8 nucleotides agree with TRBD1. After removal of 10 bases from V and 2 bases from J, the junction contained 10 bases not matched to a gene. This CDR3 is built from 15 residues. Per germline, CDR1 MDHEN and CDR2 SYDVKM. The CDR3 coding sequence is TGTGCCATCAACGAACCGGGACAGGGCAATCAGCCCCAGCATTTT. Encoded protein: CAINEPGQGNQPQHF.

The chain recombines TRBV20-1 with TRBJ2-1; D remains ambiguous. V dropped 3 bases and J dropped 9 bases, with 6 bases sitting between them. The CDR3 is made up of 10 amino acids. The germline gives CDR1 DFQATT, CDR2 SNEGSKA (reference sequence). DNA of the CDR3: TGCAGTGCTAGTTTCCGTGAGCAGTTCTTC. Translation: CSASFREQFF.

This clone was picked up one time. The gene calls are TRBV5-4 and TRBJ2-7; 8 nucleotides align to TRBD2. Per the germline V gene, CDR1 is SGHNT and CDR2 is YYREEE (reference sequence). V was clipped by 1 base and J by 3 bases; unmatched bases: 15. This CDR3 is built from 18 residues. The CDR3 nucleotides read TGTGCCAGCAGCTTGAGACGAGGCCCTACTAGCGGAAACTACGAGCAGTACTTC. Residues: CASSLRRGPTSGNYEQYF.

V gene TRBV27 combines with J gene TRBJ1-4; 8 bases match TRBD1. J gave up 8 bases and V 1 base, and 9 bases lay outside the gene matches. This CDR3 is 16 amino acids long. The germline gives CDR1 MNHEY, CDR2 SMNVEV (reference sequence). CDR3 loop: CASSLFGQGAREKLFF. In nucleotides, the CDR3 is TGTGCCAGCAGTTTATTCGGGCAGGGGGCTCGCGAAAAACTGTTTTTT.

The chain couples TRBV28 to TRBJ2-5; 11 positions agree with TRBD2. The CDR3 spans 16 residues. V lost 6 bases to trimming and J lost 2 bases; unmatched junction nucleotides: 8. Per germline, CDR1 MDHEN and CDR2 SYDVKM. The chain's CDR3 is CASSLTGTSGQETQYF. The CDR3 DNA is TGTGCCAGCAGCTTAACGGGGACTAGCGGACAAGAGACCCAGTACTTC.

The CDR3 loop reads CASSEEVDSTDTQYF. CDR3 DNA sequence: TGTGCCAGCAGTGAAGAGGTGGATAGCACAGATACGCAGTATTTT. The chain recombines TRBV2 with TRBJ2-3; no firm D call. This CDR3 region has 15 residues. Trimming left V 1 base short and J 0 bases short, with 8 bases between. The germline CDR1 and CDR2 sequences are SNHLY and FYNNEI. Combining the CDR3 with reference TRBV2 and TRBJ2-3 gives the whole variable domain EPEVTQTPSHQVTQMGQEVILRCVPISNHLYFYWYRQILGQKVEFLVSFYNNEISEKSEIFDDQFSVERPDGSNFTLKIRSTKLEDSAMYFCASSEEVDSTDTQYFGPGTRLTVL.

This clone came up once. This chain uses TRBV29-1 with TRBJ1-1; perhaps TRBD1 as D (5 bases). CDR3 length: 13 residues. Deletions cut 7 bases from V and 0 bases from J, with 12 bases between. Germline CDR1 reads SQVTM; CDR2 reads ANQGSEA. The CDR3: CSGAQAMNTEAFF. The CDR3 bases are TGCAGCGGAGCACAGGCGATGAACACTGAAGCTTTCTTT.

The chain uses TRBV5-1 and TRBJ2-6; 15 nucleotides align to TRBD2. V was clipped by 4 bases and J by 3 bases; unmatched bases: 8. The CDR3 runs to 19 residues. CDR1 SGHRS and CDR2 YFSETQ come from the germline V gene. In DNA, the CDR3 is TGCGCCAGCAGCACGGGACTAGCGGGAGGTAGTAGTGGGGCCAACGTCCTGACTTTC. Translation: CASSTGLAGGSSGANVLTF.

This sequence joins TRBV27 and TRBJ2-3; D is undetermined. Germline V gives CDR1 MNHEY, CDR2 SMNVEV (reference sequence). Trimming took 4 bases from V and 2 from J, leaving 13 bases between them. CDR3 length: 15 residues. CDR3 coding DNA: TGTGCCAGCAGTTCCACCTTCGGCCTCACAGATACGCAGTATTTT. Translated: CASSSTFGLTDTQYF.

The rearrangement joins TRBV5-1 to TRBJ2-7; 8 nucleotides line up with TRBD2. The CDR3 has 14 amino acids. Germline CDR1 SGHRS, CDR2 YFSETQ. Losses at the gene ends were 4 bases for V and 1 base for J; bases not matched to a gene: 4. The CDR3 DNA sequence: TGCGCCAGCAGCCCCGGGACTAGATCCTACGAGCAGTACTTC. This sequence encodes CASSPGTRSYEQYF.

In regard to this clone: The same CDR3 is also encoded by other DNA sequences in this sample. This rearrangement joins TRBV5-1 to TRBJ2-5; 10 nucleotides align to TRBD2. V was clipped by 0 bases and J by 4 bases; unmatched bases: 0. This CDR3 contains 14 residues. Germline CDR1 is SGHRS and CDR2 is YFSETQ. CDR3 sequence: CASSLGTSGETQYF. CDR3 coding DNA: TGCGCCAGCAGCTTGGGGACTAGCGGAGAGACCCAGTACTTC.

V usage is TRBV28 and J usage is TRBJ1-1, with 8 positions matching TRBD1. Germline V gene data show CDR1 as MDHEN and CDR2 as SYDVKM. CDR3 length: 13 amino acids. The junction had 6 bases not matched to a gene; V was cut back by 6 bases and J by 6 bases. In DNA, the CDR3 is TGTGCCAGCAGATTACAGGGGGGGGCTGAAGCTTTCTTT. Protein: CASRLQGGAEAFF.

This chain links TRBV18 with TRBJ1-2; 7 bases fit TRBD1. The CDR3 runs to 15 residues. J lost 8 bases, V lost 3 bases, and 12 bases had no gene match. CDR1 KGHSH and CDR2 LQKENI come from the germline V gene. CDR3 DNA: TGTGCCAGCTCACCTAATACTAACAGGGGCGTCGGCTACACCTTC. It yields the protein CASSPNTNRGVGYTF.

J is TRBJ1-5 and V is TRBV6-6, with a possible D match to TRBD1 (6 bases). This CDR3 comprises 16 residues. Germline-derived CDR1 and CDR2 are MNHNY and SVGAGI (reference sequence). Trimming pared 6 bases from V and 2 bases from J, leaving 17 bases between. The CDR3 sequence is CASSGGAGVGNQPQHF. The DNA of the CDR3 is TGTGCCAGCAGCGGGGGGGCCGGCGTGGGCAATCAGCCCCAGCATTTT.

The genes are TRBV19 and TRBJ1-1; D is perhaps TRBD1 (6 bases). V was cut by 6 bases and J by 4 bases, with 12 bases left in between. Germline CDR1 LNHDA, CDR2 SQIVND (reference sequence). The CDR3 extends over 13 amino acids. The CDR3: CASSHLGATEAFF. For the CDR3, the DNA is TGTGCCAGTAGCCACCTGGGGGCCACTGAAGCTTTCTTT.

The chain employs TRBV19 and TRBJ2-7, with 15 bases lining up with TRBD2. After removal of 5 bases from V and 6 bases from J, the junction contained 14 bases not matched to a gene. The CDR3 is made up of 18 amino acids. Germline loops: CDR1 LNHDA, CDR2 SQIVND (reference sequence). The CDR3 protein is CASSSHGLAGGPGGEQYF. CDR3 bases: TGTGCCAGTAGTTCACACGGACTAGCGGGAGGGCCCGGGGGCGAGCAGTACTTC.

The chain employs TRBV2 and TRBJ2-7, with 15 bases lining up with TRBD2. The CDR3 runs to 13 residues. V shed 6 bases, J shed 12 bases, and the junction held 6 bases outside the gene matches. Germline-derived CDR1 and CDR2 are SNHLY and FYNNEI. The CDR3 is CASRPGTSGGRYF. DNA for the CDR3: TGTGCCAGCAGGCCCGGGACTAGCGGGGGGAGGTACTTC. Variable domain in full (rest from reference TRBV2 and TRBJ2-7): EPEVTQTPSHQVTQMGQEVILRCVPISNHLYFYWYRQILGQKVEFLVSFYNNEISEKSEIFDDQFSVERPDGSNFTLKIRSTKLEDSAMYFCASRPGTSGGRYFGPGTRLTVT.

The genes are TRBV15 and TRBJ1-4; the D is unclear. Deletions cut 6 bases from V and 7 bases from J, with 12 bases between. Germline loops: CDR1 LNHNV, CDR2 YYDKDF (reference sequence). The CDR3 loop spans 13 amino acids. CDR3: CATRRGSGEKLFF. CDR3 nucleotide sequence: TGTGCCACCAGGCGTGGGAGCGGTGAAAAACTGTTTTTT.

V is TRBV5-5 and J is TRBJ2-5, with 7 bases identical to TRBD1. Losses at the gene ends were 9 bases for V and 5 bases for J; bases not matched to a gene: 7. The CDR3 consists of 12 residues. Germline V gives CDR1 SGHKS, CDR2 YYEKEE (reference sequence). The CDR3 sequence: CATADRAETQYF. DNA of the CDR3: TGTGCCACTGCCGACAGGGCCGAGACCCAGTACTTC. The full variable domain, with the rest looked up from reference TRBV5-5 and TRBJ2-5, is DAGVTQSPTHLIKTRGQQVTLRCSPISGHKSVSWYQQVLGQGPQFIFQYYEKEERGRGNFPDRFSARQFPNYSSELNVNALLLGDSALYLCATADRAETQYFGPGTRLLVL.

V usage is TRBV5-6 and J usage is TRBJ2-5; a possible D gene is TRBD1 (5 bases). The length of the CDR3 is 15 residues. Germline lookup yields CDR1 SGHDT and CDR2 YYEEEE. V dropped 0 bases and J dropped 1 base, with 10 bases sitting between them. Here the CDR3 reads CASSLEAGRQETQYF. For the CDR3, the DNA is TGTGCCAGCAGCTTGGAGGCAGGGCGCCAAGAGACCCAGTACTTC.

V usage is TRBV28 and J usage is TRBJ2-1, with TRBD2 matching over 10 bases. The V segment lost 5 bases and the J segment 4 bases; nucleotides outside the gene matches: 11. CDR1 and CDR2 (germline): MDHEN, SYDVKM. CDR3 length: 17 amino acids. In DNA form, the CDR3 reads TGTGCCAGCAGTCCCCAAAGTAGCGGGAGGTATTACAATGAGCAGTTCTTC. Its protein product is CASSPQSSGRYYNEQFF.

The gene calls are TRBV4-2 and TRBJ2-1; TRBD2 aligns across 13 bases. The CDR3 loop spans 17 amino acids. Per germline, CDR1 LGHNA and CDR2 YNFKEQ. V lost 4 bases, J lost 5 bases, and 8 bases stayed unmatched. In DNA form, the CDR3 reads TGTGCCAGCAGCCTGTCTACTAGCGGGAGGGCAGACAATGAGCAGTTCTTC. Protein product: CASSLSTSGRADNEQFF.

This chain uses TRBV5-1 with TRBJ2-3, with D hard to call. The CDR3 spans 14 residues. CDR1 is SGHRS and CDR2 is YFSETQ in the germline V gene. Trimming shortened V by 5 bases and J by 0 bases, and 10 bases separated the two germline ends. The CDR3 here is CASRSGISTDTQYF. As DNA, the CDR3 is TGCGCCAGCAGATCAGGTATTAGCACAGATACGCAGTATTTT.

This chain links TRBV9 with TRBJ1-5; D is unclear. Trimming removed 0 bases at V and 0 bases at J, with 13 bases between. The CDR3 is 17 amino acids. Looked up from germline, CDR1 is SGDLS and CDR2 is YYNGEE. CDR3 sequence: CASSVGGGSGSNQPQHF. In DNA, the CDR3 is TGTGCCAGCAGCGTAGGGGGAGGGAGTGGTAGCAATCAGCCCCAGCATTTT.

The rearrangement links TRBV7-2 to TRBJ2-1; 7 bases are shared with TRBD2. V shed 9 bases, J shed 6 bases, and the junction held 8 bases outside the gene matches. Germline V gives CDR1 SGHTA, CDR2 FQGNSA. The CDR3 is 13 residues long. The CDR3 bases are TGTGCCAGTGAAGCGGGACCGGGCAATGAGCAGTTCTTC. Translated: CASEAGPGNEQFF.

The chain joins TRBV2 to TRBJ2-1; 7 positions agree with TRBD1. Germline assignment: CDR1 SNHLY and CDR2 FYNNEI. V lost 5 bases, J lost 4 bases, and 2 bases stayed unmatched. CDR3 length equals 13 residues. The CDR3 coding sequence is TGTGCCAGCAGTTCACAGGGGTACAATGAGCAGTTCTTC. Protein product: CASSSQGYNEQFF.